This T cell receptor (beta chain) is from a study of OX40 agonist ivuxolimab in advanced cancers. Overall study: Enrolled patients in dose escalation had cancers that were hepatocellular carcinoma, melanoma, renal cell or head and neck cancer.

Study-level points and caveats: At 0.1 to 3.0 mg/kg and by week 6, clonal expansion occurred in CD4+ and CD8+ blood T cells.

The data were produced by immunoSEQ multiplex PCR, yet TCRdb's version contains in-frame clones alone and is incomplete. The sample contains roughly 16,000 clones, over 70% of which appear only once. The germline V gene has CDR1 MNHEY and CDR2 SVGAGI. The CDR3 sequence is 11 residues long. V lost 6 bases, J lost 1 base, and 3 bases lay in between. This clone was picked up one time. Antigen: not known. The sample has other DNA sequences that encode this CDR3 too. Source: CD4+ or CD8+ T cells sorted from blood, taken in a trial of the OX40 agonist ivuxolimab. This TCR derives from an adult with an advanced solid tumor such as melanoma, head and neck, liver or kidney cancer. This chain joins TRBV6-5 and TRBJ1-1, with unresolved D. CDR3 coding DNA: TGTGCCAGCAGGGAGAACACTGAAGCTTTCTTT. It is translated as CASRENTEAFF.